This T cell receptor beta chain was captured in a study of Tregs in tolerant kidney transplant recipients. With regard to this clone: Its antigen remains unidentified.

Regarding the study as a whole: For some patients, primers changed over time, blocking nucleotide-level comparison.

The protocol was immunoSEQ multiplex PCR, while the TCRdb copy is restricted to in-frame clones and leaves out a portion. Of about 110,000 clones in the sample, about 90% were seen once. CDR3 length: 11 residues. Trimming cost V 8 bases and J 1 base, with 8 bases left between them. CDR1 and CDR2 (germline): GTSNPN, SVGIG (reference sequence). The sequences come from CD4+ T cells from blood, collected before the transplant. The receptor was derived from a human donor who received a combined kidney and bone marrow transplant. The genes are TRBV30 and TRBJ1-1; D is perhaps TRBD1 (6 bases). The CDR3 region is CAAGANTEAFF. The CDR3 coding sequence is TGTGCCGCAGGGGCGAACACTGAAGCTTTCTTT.